A selection of T cell receptor beta chains follows, all from one sample in a study of blood T cell repertoires in COVID-19. The assay was immunoSEQ multiplex PCR, and TCRdb's table has in-frame clones only and misses some. The sample consists of approximately 470,000 clones, around 90% of them appearing once. Sequenced: PBMCs or T cells enriched from blood (not recorded which). These receptors came from a woman between 18 and 29 years old who had recovered from COVID-19. Each CDR3 is given with its conserved first and last residue. A D gene is named only where the DNA matches it firmly. Only part of the rows carry a size: once, few, many, or a class if the clone is expanded.

v_gene	abundance	j_gene	d_gene	CDR3nt	CDR3aa
TRBV2	.	TRBJ2-1	.	TGTGCCAGCAGTGGAAGGGGGAGCAATGAGCAGTTCTTC	CASSGRGSNEQFF
TRBV7-9	.	TRBJ1-2	TRBD1	TGTGCCAGCAGCCCTTGGGGGACAGGGGTTAACTATGGCTACACCTTC	CASSPWGTGVNYGYTF
TRBV2	.	TRBJ1-2	.	TGTGCCAGCACTTTTGGGACATACTACACCTTC	CASTFGTYYTF
TRBV6-5	.	TRBJ1-4	.	TGTGCCAGCAGCCCGTCAGGGTCCGATGAAAAACTGTTTTTT	CASSPSGSDEKLFF
TRBV5-4	.	TRBJ2-7	TRBD1	TGTGCCAGCAGCTCCTCTACACACACACAGGGGAGAGGGTCCTACGAGCAGTACTTC	CASSSSTHTQGRGSYEQYF
TRBV9	few	TRBJ1-2	.	TGTGCCAGCAGCTACCTCCGAGACGACTACTCATTC	CASSYLRDDYSF
TRBV4-1	.	TRBJ1-2	.	TGCGCCAGCAGCCAAGAACGAGAGCGGATTATGGGCTACACCTTC	CASSQERERIMGYTF
TRBV4-1	.	TRBJ2-7	.	TGCGCCAGCAGCCAAGTGAATTCGGGGTTGGACGAGCAGTACTTC	CASSQVNSGLDEQYF
TRBV2	.	TRBJ2-5	.	TGTGCCAGCGTGCGTTTGGCTAGTGAAGAGACCCAGTACTTC	CASVRLASEETQYF
TRBV12-5	.	TRBJ1-6	.	TGTGCTAGTGGTTGGGTCGGTTCACCCCTCCACTTT	CASGWVGSPLHF
TRBV11-2	.	TRBJ2-1	.	TGTGCCAGCAGCTTAGTGCCCGGGAATTACAATGAGCAGTTCTTC	CASSLVPGNYNEQFF
TRBV4-2	.	TRBJ2-6	.	TGTGCCAGCAGCCAAGAGCACACAGGACGGACCTTCTTAGGGGCCAACGTCCTGACTTTC	CASSQEHTGRTFLGANVLTF
TRBV19	.	TRBJ1-3	TRBD1	TGTGCCAGTAGCCGTTCAGGGGGATCCATATATTTT	CASSRSGGSIYF
TRBV4-1	.	TRBJ1-5	.	TGCGCCAGCAGCCGCACACCCCCGGGTGTAGAAAGCAATCAGCCCCAGCATTTT	CASSRTPPGVESNQPQHF
TRBV5-4	.	TRBJ2-3	TRBD2	TGTGCCAGCAGCTTCGTCGCCGGGGGGGATACAGATACGCAGTATTTT	CASSFVAGGDTDTQYF
TRBV11-2	.	TRBJ2-3	.	TGTGCCAGCAGCTTAGATGGCGGGATCACAGATACGCAGTATTTT	CASSLDGGITDTQYF
TRBV7-2	.	TRBJ2-7	.	TGTGCCAGCAGCTTAGACAGCCAATACGAGCAGTACTTC	CASSLDSQYEQYF
TRBV6-1	.	TRBJ1-1	.	TGTGCCAGCAGCGAAGGTACACCTACTGAAGCTTTCTTT	CASSEGTPTEAFF
TRBV5-8	.	TRBJ1-2	TRBD1	TGTGCCAGCAGCTCCACGGACAGGACGGGGACCTTC	CASSSTDRTGTF
TRBV18	.	TRBJ2-3	TRBD2	TGTGCCAGCTCACCAGGAAGAGCGGGGGGCACAGATACGCAGTATTTT	CASSPGRAGGTDTQYF
TRBV5-5	.	TRBJ2-5	TRBD2	TGTGCCAGCAGTTTGGTACTAGCGAGAGAGACCCAGTACTTC	CASSLVLARETQYF
TRBV11-3	.	TRBJ2-7	.	TGTGCCAGCAGCTCGACGGGGGAGCAGTACTTC	CASSSTGEQYF
TRBV10-3	few	TRBJ1-2	.	TGTGCCATCAGTGAGTCTTTCCTCTCCAGGGGCTACACCTTC	CAISESFLSRGYTF
TRBV14	.	TRBJ1-1	.	TGTGCCAGCAGCCAAGGGCGGGACACTGAAGCTTTCTTT	CASSQGRDTEAFF
TRBV10-3	.	TRBJ1-1	TRBD1	TGTGCCATCGGACAGGCCTTGAACACTGAAGCTTTCTTT	CAIGQALNTEAFF
TRBV10-3	.	TRBJ2-1	.	TGTGCCATCAGGGGCCGGAGGACGAATCCTAGGTTCTTC	CAIRGRRTNPRFF
TRBV30	.	TRBJ2-6	.	TGTGCCCGCGACAGACCCTCGCCAGGGGCCAACGTCCTGACTTTC	CARDRPSPGANVLTF
TRBV7-9	.	TRBJ2-7	.	TGTGCCAGCAGCCACGGAGGCTTCTACGAGCAGTACTTC	CASSHGGFYEQYF
TRBV19	.	TRBJ2-3	TRBD2	TGTGCCAGTAGAGGAGGACTAGCGGGGGGGGATACGCAGTATTTT	CASRGGLAGGDTQYF
TRBV18	.	TRBJ1-1	.	TGTGCCAGCTCACCTGAGACAGGGAACACTGAAGCTTTCTTT	CASSPETGNTEAFF
TRBV7-2	.	TRBJ2-7	.	TGTGCCAGCAGCTTAGGCCGGAGCTACGAGCAGTACTTC	CASSLGRSYEQYF
TRBV5-1	.	TRBJ2-3	.	TGCGCCAGCAGCTTGGGGGCGTTGCCCGCAGATACGCAGTATTTT	CASSLGALPADTQYF
TRBV5-4	.	TRBJ2-7	.	TGTGCCAGCAGCTTGGGAGGGAATACCTACGAGCAGTACTTC	CASSLGGNTYEQYF
TRBV3-1/TRBV3-2	few	TRBJ1-3	.	TGTGCCAGCAGCCAAGATCCAGGATCCGCTGGAAACACCATATATTTT	CASSQDPGSAGNTIYF
TRBV30	.	TRBJ1-4	.	TGTGCCTGGAGTGTCGCACAGCTATTGAATGAAAAACTGTTTTTT	CAWSVAQLLNEKLFF
TRBV4-2	.	TRBJ2-5	TRBD2	TGTGCCAGCAGCATTAGCGGGGTCCAAGAGACCCAGTACTTC	CASSISGVQETQYF
TRBV28	.	TRBJ1-5	.	TGTGCCAGCACCCCGACAGGTGATCGCAATCAGCCCCAGCATTTT	CASTPTGDRNQPQHF
TRBV21-1	few	TRBJ2-2	.	TGTGCCAGCAGCAAAGTGGGGCACAGGGGGCCCACGAACACCGGGGAGCTGTTTTTT	CASSKVGHRGPTNTGELFF
TRBV29-1	.	TRBJ1-5	TRBD1	TGCAGCGTCGCCGTGGGTACAGGGGGCCTCGATCAGCCCCAGCATTTT	CSVAVGTGGLDQPQHF
TRBV7-9	.	TRBJ2-1	.	TGTGCCAGCAGCCCGGACAGCTACAATGAGCAGTTCTTC	CASSPDSYNEQFF
TRBV5-1	.	TRBJ2-1	TRBD1	TGCGCCAGCACCGTATATAAGCCAGGGGGCGATAGTGAGCAGTTCTTC	CASTVYKPGGDSEQFF
TRBV2	.	TRBJ2-1	.	TGTGCCAGCGGGGGGTACAATGAGCAGTTCTTC	CASGGYNEQFF
TRBV19	.	TRBJ1-4	.	TGTGCCAGTAGCACGTGGGCCGGGACACCAAATGAAAAACTGTTTTTT	CASSTWAGTPNEKLFF
TRBV12-3/TRBV12-4	.	TRBJ1-1	.	TGTGCCAGCAGTTTATCTACTGAAGCTTTCTTT	CASSLSTEAFF
TRBV11-2	.	TRBJ1-5	.	TGTGCCAGCAGCTTCTCAGGGACACTTAATCAGCCCCAGCATTTT	CASSFSGTLNQPQHF
TRBV28	few	TRBJ1-5	.	TGTGCCAGCAGTTTTTCGGGCGGGGGCAATCAGCCCCAGCATTTT	CASSFSGGGNQPQHF
TRBV10-2	few	TRBJ1-1	.	TGCGCCAGCAGTCCAGGGACAGAAGCTTTCTTT	CASSPGTEAFF
TRBV28	.	TRBJ1-3	.	TGTGCCAGCAGTCCCCGGGGGTCCTCTGGAAACACCATATATTTT	CASSPRGSSGNTIYF
TRBV6-5	.	TRBJ2-7	TRBD1	TGTGCCAGCAGTAGGACAGGGATTATCTCCGAGCAGTACTTC	CASSRTGIISEQYF
TRBV5-1	.	TRBJ1-4	.	TGCGCCAGCAGCCCGTACGATAACCCGGGACAAGGGGAAAAACTGTTTTTT	CASSPYDNPGQGEKLFF